The rows below give T cell receptor beta chains drawn from one sample of a study of shared clonotypes between healthy human individuals. The data were produced by immunoSEQ multiplex PCR, yet TCRdb's version contains in-frame clones alone and is incomplete. The sample lists 2,500,000 or so clones; around 90% were seen once. The sequencing sample was made of naive CD4+ T cells from PBMCs. These TCRs come from a man aged 18 to 29 in good health. Some clones in this sample may be carry-over from other donors' samples. The CDR3 runs from the conserved cysteine through the conserved F or W. A D gene is named only where the DNA matches it firmly. Size tells how often a clone was seen (once, few, many) or the class of an expanded clone, and some rows leave it out.

TRBV20-1	TRBD1	-	TRBJ2-7	TGCAGTGCAAGGGACAGGGCCGAGCAGTACTTC	CSARDRAEQYF
TRBV28	TRBD1	-	TRBJ2-7	TGTGCCAGCAGTCCGACAGGGACAGGGTCCTACGAGCAGTACTTC	CASSPTGTGSYEQYF
TRBV5-1	-	-	TRBJ2-3	TGCGCCAGCAGCTTGCTTGGGGATAGCACAGATACGCAGTATTTT	CASSLLGDSTDTQYF
TRBV5-1	TRBD2	-	TRBJ2-2	TGCGCCAGCAGCTGGACCACCGGGACTAGCGGGCGGTCGTACACCGGGGAGCTGTTTTTT	CASSWTTGTSGRSYTGELFF
TRBV28	TRBD2	-	TRBJ2-7	TGTGCCAGCAGTACCCGGACTAGCGGGAGAACGTTCTCCTACGAGCAGTACTTC	CASSTRTSGRTFSYEQYF
TRBV6-1	TRBD2	-	TRBJ2-3	TGTGCCAGCAGTGGCGTTGGGCGGGAGTTCGGTTATACAGATACGCAGTATTTT	CASSGVGREFGYTDTQYF
TRBV7-9	-	few	TRBJ1-1	TGTGCCAGCAATGCAGGCATGAACACTGAAGCTTTCTTT	CASNAGMNTEAFF
TRBV7-9	-	-	TRBJ1-5	TGTGCCAGCAGCCCCTCGGGGAACAATCAGCCCCAGCATTTT	CASSPSGNNQPQHF
TRBV30	-	-	TRBJ1-1	TGTGCCTGGAGGCGGGGCGCGAACACTGAAGCTTTCTTT	CAWRRGANTEAFF
TRBV5-1	TRBD1	-	TRBJ2-2	TGCGCCAGCAGCCTCCTGACAGGGGTCACCGGGGAGCTGTTTTTT	CASSLLTGVTGELFF
TRBV27	TRBD1	-	TRBJ2-7	TGTGCCAGCAGTTGGACCGGGGACAGCTCCGAGCAGTACTTC	CASSWTGDSSEQYF
TRBV9	-	-	TRBJ2-3	TGTGCCAGCAGCGTTAGCTCTTCGGGGTATCGGGATACGCAGTATTTT	CASSVSSSGYRDTQYF
TRBV19	TRBD2	-	TRBJ2-1	TGTGCCAGTCACGGCGGGAGCCTCGGGGATGAGCAGTTCTTC	CASHGGSLGDEQFF
TRBV7-2	-	-	TRBJ2-1	TGTGCCAGCAGCTCGGGACTTCAGTACAATGAGCAGTTCTTC	CASSSGLQYNEQFF
TRBV28	-	-	TRBJ2-5	TGTGCCAGCAGGTCCCGGGGGACGGAGGAGACCCAGTACTTC	CASRSRGTEETQYF
TRBV7-2	-	once	TRBJ2-7	TGTGCCAGCAGCTTAGGGGAAAGGTTTTACGAGCAGTACTTC	CASSLGERFYEQYF